This T cell receptor beta chain was profiled in a study of cytomegalovirus exposure and HLA in healthy donors. The germline gives CDR1 SGDLS, CDR2 YYNGEE. The CDR3 has 15 amino acids. The V and J ends lost 0 bases and 0 bases respectively, with 10 bases between them. PCR was performed using 60 Vbeta and 13 Jbeta primers. Produced via immunoSEQ multiplex PCR; TCRdb's table is partial and in-frame only. Among some 120,000 clones listed, under 90% were seen once. This receptor was taken from a woman aged 40-49 years in good health and CMV-seropositive. The sample was PBMCs. The chain couples TRBV9 to TRBJ2-7; D possibly corresponds to TRBD1 (5 bases). The CDR3 DNA is TGTGCCAGCAGCGTAGAGGCAGGGCCCTCCTACGAGCAGTACTTC. This sequence encodes CASSVEAGPSYEQYF.